The entry that follows covers one TCR beta chain sequence. Its specific antigen is unknown. No quality values exist for individual bases; no much larger clone is one base distant. The sample comes from a study of T cell responses to AZD1222 COVID-19 vaccine (dated by TCRdb to the early 2020s). For the study in its entirety: AZD1222 recipients given second doses at about 4 weeks or at about 12 weeks were pooled, since spike-specific TCR depth and breadth were not found to differ between the two schedules. A total of around 240 trial participants underwent TCR sequencing, of whom approximately 210 received two doses of AZD1222 and about 25 received two doses of the MenACWY control vaccine. Trial participants were enrolled by age into 18-55, 56-69 and 70-plus year subgroups, with approximately 150, 28 and 58 TCR-sequenced participants respectively.

General study outcomes and caveats: Because no day 14 peak-response samples were available, repertoires were characterized only after the peak T cell response. Vaccine-associated CD4 TCRs spanned the whole spike protein, with dominant responses in regions 160-218 and 743-854. Conclusions about previously exposed vaccinees were limited because only six AZD1222 recipients were SARS-CoV-2 seropositive at baseline. Nearly half of unique spike-specific TCRs reportedly recognized epitopes outside regions mutated in the B.1.351 and B.1.1.7 variants. In the small 56-69-year group, the increase in depth fell short of significance, most likely because of low power. Most participants were white British and females outnumbered males, and the authors suggested that clonal diversity may have been underestimated. After two AZD1222 doses, spike-specific TCR breadth and depth were significantly higher than at day 0 and than in MenACWY recipients.

The label giving this sample's time point can be read as: baseline before first vaccination. Samples from vaccinated people were obtained from the UK trials COV001 and COV002, which included a single-blind randomized controlled phase 2/3 trial of AZD1222 (ChAdOx1 nCoV-19) in healthy adults. For TCRbeta chain sequencing, PBMC samples were collected from trial participants at day 0 and at day 28 after the second dose. The CDR3 regions of human TCRbeta chains were analyzed by immunosequencing. In the authors' own workflow: Repertoire TCRs were checked for matches against a reference library of SARS-CoV-2-specific TCRs that had been generated using the MIRA antigen-specificity platform. Breadth was defined as the fraction of unique TCRs that were SARS-CoV-2-associated, and depth was defined as the fraction of total T cells that were SARS-CoV-2-associated. Using the MIRA data, every spike-specific TCR was mapped to the spike region that the TCR reacted to and assigned to either a CD4 or a CD8 class. Log10-transformed breadth and depth values were compared by one-way ANOVA with Sidak's multiple comparisons tests. TCRdb took over this immuneACCESS table, retaining in-frame rearrangements with V and J assigned. Such tables are incomplete; in checked studies, under half of the missing clones stem from an unresolved V gene, and the remainder is unexplained. The V and J calls and clone size come from that table; D and trimming were worked out from the DNA. This sample holds about 130,000 clones; around 87% were observed only once. The top ten clonotypes cover about 10% of the sample.

Taken from the germline V gene, the CDR1 and CDR2 loops are SGHDT and YYEEEE. Counted from cysteine to phenylalanine, this CDR3 has 15 amino acids. Of the read, only the CDR3 DNA is kept; its 45 bases are in frame from base 1. The V and J ends are trimmed by 1 base and 3 bases, leaving 10 bases between them. The chain was built from TRBV5-6 and TRBJ2-2; TRBD1 is a weak D gene call, 6 bases matching. The sequence derives from an adult in good health. The sequences come from peripheral blood, collected on day 0 of AZD1222 vaccination. The CDR3 corresponds to CASSLTGRDTGELFF. The nucleotide sequence reads TGTGCCAGCAGCTTGACAGGGCGGGACACCGGGGAGCTGTTTTTT.